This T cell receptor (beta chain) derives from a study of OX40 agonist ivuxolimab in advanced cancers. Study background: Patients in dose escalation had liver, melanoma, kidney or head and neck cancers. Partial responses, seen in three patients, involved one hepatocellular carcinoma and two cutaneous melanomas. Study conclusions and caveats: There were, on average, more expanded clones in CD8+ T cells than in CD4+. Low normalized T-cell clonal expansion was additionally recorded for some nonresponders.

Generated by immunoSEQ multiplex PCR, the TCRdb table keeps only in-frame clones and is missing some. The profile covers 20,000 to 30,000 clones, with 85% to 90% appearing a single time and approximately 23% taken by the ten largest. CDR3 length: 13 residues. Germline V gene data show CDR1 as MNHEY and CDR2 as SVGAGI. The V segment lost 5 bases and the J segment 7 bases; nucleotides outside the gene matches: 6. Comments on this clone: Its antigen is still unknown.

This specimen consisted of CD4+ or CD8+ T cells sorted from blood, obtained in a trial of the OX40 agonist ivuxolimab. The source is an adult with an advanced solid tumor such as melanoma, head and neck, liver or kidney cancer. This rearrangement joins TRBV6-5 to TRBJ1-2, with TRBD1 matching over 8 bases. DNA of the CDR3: TGTGCCAGCAGTCCCCAGGGGGCTCGTGGCTACACCTTC. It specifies CASSPQGARGYTF.